One and the same sample provided the 11 T cell receptor beta chains below, sequenced in a study of Graves' ophthalmopathy and Graves' hyperthyroidism. TCR beta CDR3 regions were amplified from RNA transcripts. HTBI primers were employed in first-round RT-PCR, then a second-round multiplex PCR followed. TCRdb processed the multiplex PCR reads anew with MiXCR; each CDR3 protein has one entry. The profile shows 450,000 to 600,000 distinct CDR3 sequences, 35% to 45% of them singletons. Material: peripheral blood or thyroid tissue (not recorded which). The receptors derive from an adult man with Graves' hyperthyroidism.

This clonotype was seen at least ten times. The chain uses TRBV6-5 and TRBJ1-2; 8 nucleotides align to TRBD1. The CDR3 is 14 residues long. Germline V gene sequence: CDR1 MNHEY, CDR2 SVGAGI. J lost 2 bases, V lost 10 bases, and 9 bases had no gene match. The CDR3 region has the DNA TGTGCCACCTCTAGGACAGGGATAAACTATGGCTACACCTTC. Translation: CATSRTGINYGYTF.

In the case of this clonotype: A much larger clone differs by one base, so this may be a read error. CDR3 coding DNA: TGTGCCAACAGTGCCGACAGTCTCAATCAGCCCCAGCATTTT. This codes for CANSADSLNQPQHF. The rearrangement uses TRBV7-9 and TRBJ1-5; a possible D gene is TRBD1 (5 bases). V lost 10 bases, J lost 3 bases, and 16 bases lay in between. This CDR3 has 14 residues. Germline V CDR1 and CDR2: SEHNR, FQNEAQ (reference sequence).

The V call is TRBV2, the J call TRBJ2-3; TRBD1 or TRBD2 may be the D gene (6 bases each). The CDR3 loop spans 15 amino acids. Per the germline V gene, CDR1 is SNHLY and CDR2 is FYNNEI. Trimming left V 4 bases short and J 5 bases short, with 16 bases between. The CDR3 region has the DNA TGTGCCAGCAGTGGAGAGGGGGGTACGGTAGATACGCAGTATTTT. The encoded protein is CASSGEGGTVDTQYF.

The CDR3 DNA follows: TGTGCCAGCAGCCAAGAGTCCCTTGACGCTGAAGCTTTCTTT. It yields the protein CASSQESLDAEAFF. The rearrangement joins TRBV7-9 to TRBJ1-1; D not resolved. V shed 5 bases and J shed 6 bases, with 16 bases lying between them. The CDR3 is 14 amino acids. CDR1 is SEHNR, CDR2 FQNEAQ, per germline (reference sequence).

The chain carries TRBV10-3 and TRBJ2-7, with TRBD1 identical over 9 bases. This CDR3 region has 13 residues. V dropped 6 bases and J dropped 5; count of bases not matched to a gene: 5. The germline gives CDR1 ENHRY, CDR2 SYGVKD. The CDR3: CAISRDRANEQYF. CDR3 nucleotide sequence: TGTGCCATCAGCCGGGACAGGGCAAACGAGCAGTACTTC.

The chain employs TRBV2 and TRBJ2-7; 7 bases line up with TRBD1. Trimming took 1 base from V and 2 from J; bases not matched to a gene: 2. CDR3 length: 14 amino acids. Looked up from germline, CDR1 is SNHLY and CDR2 is FYNNEI. The CDR3 sequence is CASSEEGQPYEQYF. The CDR3, as DNA: TGTGCCAGCAGTGAAGAGGGACAGCCCTACGAGCAGTACTTC.

The CDR3 DNA reads as TGCAGCTTGAGGGTTAGCTCCTACGAGCAGTACTTC. It codes for CSLRVSSYEQYF. The gene calls are TRBV29-1 and TRBJ2-7; D is perhaps TRBD2 (5 bases). Trimming cost V 8 bases and J 0 bases, with 11 bases left between them. The germline V gene has CDR1 SQVTM and CDR2 ANQGSEA. The CDR3 has 12 amino acids.

This clonotype was observed at least ten times. This chain joins TRBV5-1 and TRBJ1-1, with a weak D call TRBD1 (6 bases). This CDR3 has 16 amino acids. Germline values: CDR1 SGHRS, CDR2 YFSETQ. V lost 0 bases and J 0 bases, leaving 12 bases between the germline ends. This CDR3 reads CASSLGQGGVNTEAFF. The CDR3 region has the DNA TGCGCCAGCAGCTTGGGGCAAGGGGGGGTGAACACTGAAGCTTTCTTT. Full variable domain (rest looked up from reference TRBV5-1 and TRBJ1-1): KAGVTQTPRYLIKTRGQQVTLSCSPISGHRSVSWYQQTPGQGLQFLFEYFSETQRNKGNFPGRFSGRQFSNSRSEMNVSTLELGDSALYLCASSLGQGGVNTEAFFGQGTRLTVV.

The V and J genes are TRBV7-2 and TRBJ1-1, with D possibly matching TRBD1 (5 bases). This CDR3 spans 14 amino acids. Germline CDR1 SGHTA, CDR2 FQGNSA. Trimming left V 1 base short and J 6 bases short, with 12 bases between. The CDR3 DNA follows: TGTGCCAGCAGCTTAGATCCGGGGGTCCCTGAAGCTTTCTTT. This translates into CASSLDPGVPEAFF.

CDR3 sequence: CASSLNGGQVSTDTQYF. The CDR3 coding sequence is TGTGCCAGCAGCTTAAACGGCGGGCAGGTTAGCACAGATACGCAGTATTTT. The genes are TRBV7-3 and TRBJ2-3, with D tentatively TRBD2 (5 bases). The V gene lost 1 base and the J gene lost 0 bases, with 14 bases spanning the gap. Germline CDR1 SGHTA, CDR2 FQGTGA. The CDR3 is made up of 17 amino acids.

This clonotype was seen at least ten times. CDR3 nucleotide sequence: TGTGCCAGCAGCGGCAGACAGGGGATAGGGACTAATGAAAAACTGTTTTTT. Translation: CASSGRQGIGTNEKLFF. The rearrangement uses TRBV11-2 and TRBJ1-4; 8 bases line up with TRBD1. Germline trimming cut 5 bases from V and 2 bases from J; bases unmatched to any gene: 10. Germline V CDR1 and CDR2: SGHAT, FQNNGV. The length of the CDR3 is 17 residues.